This T cell receptor beta chain derives from a study of blood T cell repertoires in COVID-19. Overall study: Whether acute or convalescent, the COVID-19 samples came from the United States, Italy and Spain. The analysed material was cDNA or gDNA that came from T cells, B-cell-depleted T cells, or PBMCs.

CDR1 and CDR2 (germline): LNHNV, YYDKDF (reference sequence). The CDR3 sequence is 15 residues long. Trimming pared 0 bases from V and 8 bases from J, leaving 13 bases between. Per the authors' pipeline: Reference gene primer amplification in the assay estimated nucleated cell counts. This table comes from immunoSEQ multiplex PCR, and its TCRdb copy is limited to in-frame clones, with some not included. V and J calls and clone size are copied from that table; D and trimming were computed from the DNA. Of hundreds of thousands of clones detected, 80% to 90% appear once; the ten largest clones hold 2% to 3%.

The sample taken for sequencing was peripheral blood. V gene TRBV15 combines with J gene TRBJ1-4, with D uncertain. The source is a woman aged 40 to 50 with active or convalescent COVID-19. The CDR3 here is CATSRDTEWVEKLFF. CDR3 coding DNA: TGTGCCACCAGCAGAGATACGGAGTGGGTCGAAAAACTGTTTTTT.